The 24 T cell receptor beta chains below all came from one sample that was sequenced in a study of blood T cell repertoires in COVID-19 (dated by TCRdb to about 2020). Libraries were made using the immunoSEQ multiplex PCR assay. Drawn from immuneACCESS, this table holds only the in-frame rearrangements with V and J called that TCRdb kept. Clones are partly lost; checked studies trace under half to an unresolved V gene and leave the rest unexplained. The sample data list approximately 190,000 clones, and 75% to 90% of these were observed just once. Of the sample, about 6.5% falls within the top ten clones. Sample: peripheral blood. The receptors originated from a woman aged 35 to 49 with acute or convalescent COVID-19.

The CDR3 DNA reads as TGTGCCAGCAGCCAAAACTTGGGGGGGGGTACAGATACGCAGTATTTT. As protein: CASSQNLGGGTDTQYF. The genes are TRBV3-1 (or the pseudogene TRBV3-2) and TRBJ2-3, with 7 bases matching TRBD2. Germline lookup yields CDR1 LGHDT and CDR2 YNNKEL (reference sequence). Trimming at V came to 2 bases and at J to 3 bases, leaving 8 bases not matched to a gene. The CDR3 is 16 amino acids.

This clone was seen a handful of times. The J gene is TRBJ2-1, the V gene TRBV19, with D possibly TRBD2 on 7 matching bases. The V and J ends lost 1 base and 9 bases respectively, with 19 bases between them. Germline CDR1 reads LNHDA; CDR2 reads SQIVND (reference sequence). This CDR3 has 16 residues. CDR3 nucleotides: TGTGCCAGTAGTATAGGGGGCGGGGGCCTTCGTAGTGAGCAGTTCTTC. This translates into CASSIGGGGLRSEQFF.

With regard to this clone: Distinct nucleotide sequences in the sample also encode this CDR3. The V and J genes are TRBV12-3 or TRBV12-4 and TRBJ1-1; perhaps TRBD1 as D (6 bases). Trimming cost V 6 bases and J 5 bases, with 10 bases left between them. The CDR3 extends over 12 amino acids. As DNA, the CDR3 is TGTGCCAGCAGCCTTACAGGGACTGAAGCTTTCTTT. Its protein product is CASSLTGTEAFF.

The chain links TRBV14 to TRBJ2-1; D is possibly TRBD1 (6 bases). Looked up from germline, CDR1 is SGHDN and CDR2 is FVKESK. This CDR3 region has 12 residues. The ends were cut back, 0 bases at V and 14 bases at J, with 11 bases in the middle. The CDR3 coding sequence is TGTGCCAGCAGCCAAGATCAGGGGCGGGAGTTCTTC. Its translation is CASSQDQGREFF.

This clone was seen a single time. J is TRBJ2-2 and V is TRBV18; 11 nucleotides line up with TRBD2. The trim removed 3 bases at V and 5 bases at J, leaving 8 bases unmatched. In germline, CDR1 is KGHSH, CDR2 LQKENI. The CDR3 is 17 residues long. The CDR3 nucleotides are TGTGCCAGCTCACCCACTCTAGCGGGGGGACGAACCGGGGAGCTGTTTTTT. Translation: CASSPTLAGGRTGELFF.

This clone was picked up one time. The chain is built from TRBV3-1 (or the pseudogene TRBV3-2) and TRBJ2-1; the D is unclear. The CDR3 runs 13 residues. Germline CDR1 LGHDT, CDR2 YNNKEL (reference sequence). V was cut by 1 base and J by 7 bases, with 8 bases left in between. The CDR3 is CASSQAGTNEQFF. DNA of the CDR3: TGTGCCAGCAGCCAAGCAGGAACAAATGAGCAGTTCTTC.

The chain recombines TRBV7-6 with TRBJ2-3; D not certain. In germline, CDR1 is SGHVS, CDR2 FNYEAQ. The CDR3 contains 13 residues. Trimming removed 1 base at V and 8 bases at J, with 10 bases between. This CDR3 reads CASSLGSASTQYF. In DNA form, the CDR3 reads TGTGCCAGCAGCTTAGGGTCCGCCAGTACGCAGTATTTT.

This chain links TRBV5-4 with TRBJ1-3, with no clear D. The germline V gene has CDR1 SGHNT and CDR2 YYREEE (reference sequence). The V gene lost 2 bases and the J gene lost 1 base, with 10 bases spanning the gap. The CDR3 runs 15 residues. CDR3: CASSFPGRSGNTIYF. The DNA of the CDR3 is TGTGCCAGCAGCTTTCCGGGTAGGTCTGGAAACACCATATATTTT.

This chain links TRBV24-1 with TRBJ2-1; no clear D. V lost 7 bases, J lost 0 bases, and 9 bases lay in between. Germline V lookup: CDR1 KGHDR, CDR2 SFDVKD. The CDR3 extends over 14 amino acids. The CDR3 here is CATRDRSSYNEQFF. The DNA for the CDR3 is TGTGCCACCAGGGATCGGAGCTCCTACAATGAGCAGTTCTTC.

The J gene is TRBJ2-7, the V gene TRBV4-2, with D hard to call. Germline-derived CDR1 and CDR2 are LGHNA and YNFKEQ. The CDR3 runs to 12 residues. Trimming took 0 bases from V and 5 from J, leaving 5 bases between them. The CDR3 coding sequence is TGTGCCAGCAGCCAAGATGACAACGAGCAGTACTTC. Encoded protein: CASSQDDNEQYF.

In this sample, this clone turned up once. The chain has TRBV9 and TRBJ1-3; D is perhaps TRBD1 (5 bases). This CDR3 is 15 amino acids long. V gave up 4 bases and J gave up 4 bases, with 15 bases separating them. Germline CDR1 SGDLS, CDR2 YYNGEE. CDR3 sequence: CASSRGVLAGNTIYF. The DNA of the CDR3 is TGTGCCAGCAGCCGGGGGGTTCTGGCCGGAAACACCATATATTTT. The full variable domain, its missing parts supplied by reference TRBV9 and TRBJ1-3, is DSGVTQTPKHLITATGQRVTLRCSPRSGDLSVYWYQQSLDQGLQFLIQYYNGEERAKGNILERFSAQQFPDLHSELNLSSLELGDSALYFCASSRGVLAGNTIYFGEGSWLTVV.

The chain couples TRBV14 to TRBJ2-7; 7 positions match TRBD1. The length of the CDR3 is 13 residues. V trimming: 3 bases; J trimming: 4 bases; junction bases outside the gene matches: 3. Germline V lookup: CDR1 SGHDN, CDR2 FVKESK. CDR3 nucleotide sequence: TGTGCCAGCAGCCAGGACAGGTTGTACGAGCAGTACTTC. This sequence encodes CASSQDRLYEQYF.

A few counts support this clone. The chain couples TRBV7-9 to TRBJ2-3; D not certain. Germline CDR1 reads SEHNR; CDR2 reads FQNEAQ (reference sequence). V dropped 3 bases and J dropped 2 bases, with 9 bases sitting between them. This CDR3 has 14 residues. CDR3 coding DNA: TGTGCCAGCAGCTTCCCAGGTCCCACAGATACGCAGTATTTT. It specifies CASSFPGPTDTQYF.

The chain uses TRBV2 and TRBJ1-5, with 10 nucleotides matching TRBD1. V lost 8 bases to trimming and J lost 9 bases; unmatched junction nucleotides: 7. Per the germline V gene, CDR1 is SNHLY and CDR2 is FYNNEI. The CDR3 is 13 amino acids. CDR3 residues: CASGGDRGWPQHF. CDR3 DNA sequence: TGTGCCAGCGGAGGGGACAGGGGTTGGCCCCAGCATTTT.

The chain couples TRBV9 to TRBJ2-3, with D perhaps TRBD2 (6 bases). The CDR3 covers 13 residues. CDR1 and CDR2 (germline): SGDLS, YYNGEE. The germline V and J ends were trimmed by 5 bases and 3 bases, with 10 bases remaining between them. The CDR3 nucleotides read TGTGCCAGCAGTCTTGGGGGGACAGATACGCAGTATTTT. This encodes CASSLGGTDTQYF. The full variable domain, in which reference TRBV9 and TRBJ2-3 provide the parts outside the CDR3, is DSGVTQTPKHLITATGQRVTLRCSPRSGDLSVYWYQQSLDQGLQFLIQYYNGEERAKGNILERFSAQQFPDLHSELNLSSLELGDSALYFCASSLGGTDTQYFGPGTRLTVL.

V gene TRBV18 combines with J gene TRBJ2-2, with 8 positions matching TRBD1. Germline-derived CDR1 and CDR2 are KGHSH and LQKENI. There are 15 residues in the CDR3. Trimming cost V 4 bases and J 1 base; bases outside gene matches: 2. DNA of the CDR3: TGTGCCAGCTCACTCGGGACAGGGAACACCGGGGAGCTGTTTTTT. Translation gives CASSLGTGNTGELFF.

A remark on this clone: Just one base apart from a much larger clone, this may be a read error. The rearrangement links TRBV7-6 to TRBJ2-1; TRBD2 is a possible D gene (5 bases). In germline, CDR1 is SGHVS, CDR2 FNYEAQ. The CDR3 runs 16 residues. CDR3 loop: CASSPYVGNSYNEQLF. In nucleotides, the CDR3 is TGTGCCAGCAGCCCATATGTCGGGAATTCCTACAATGAGCAGCTCTTC. Filled out from reference TRBV7-6 and TRBJ2-1, the complete variable domain reads GAGVSQSPRYKVTKRGQDVALRCDPISGHVSLYWYRQALGQGPEFLTYFNYEAQQDKSGLPNDRFSAERPEGSISTLTIQRTEQRDSAMYRCASSPYVGNSYNEQLFGPGTRLTVL.

The J gene is TRBJ1-6, the V gene TRBV7-2; D possibly corresponds to TRBD1 (5 bases). Germline lookup yields CDR1 SGHTA and CDR2 FQGNSA. Trimming took 1 base from V and 3 from J, leaving 7 bases between them. The CDR3 runs 15 residues. The CDR3 loop is CASSLGRGYNSPLHF. Here the CDR3 DNA reads TGTGCCAGCAGCTTAGGGAGGGGCTATAATTCACCCCTCCACTTT.

In its sample, this clone was seen a few times. CDR3 nucleotides: TGTGCCAGCAGTGATCTGGGGCAGTTCGGGACCCAGTACTTC. Protein: CASSDLGQFGTQYF. The chain is built from TRBV2 and TRBJ2-5, with D possibly being TRBD1 (5 bases). Germline V lookup: CDR1 SNHLY, CDR2 FYNNEI. The V and J ends lost 3 bases and 7 bases respectively, with 15 bases between them. The CDR3 consists of 14 residues.

The chain uses TRBV19 and TRBJ2-6; 9 bases fit TRBD1. This CDR3 contains 18 residues. Germline values: CDR1 LNHDA, CDR2 SQIVND (reference sequence). J gave up 4 bases and V 10 bases, and 17 bases lay outside the gene matches. CDR3 sequence (DNA): TGTGCCACCAGCATCAGGGCCGGGACAGGGTTAGGGGCCAACGTCCTGACTTTC. Translated: CATSIRAGTGLGANVLTF.

The CDR3 loop reads CASSLDGSGATDTQYF. In nucleotides, the CDR3 is TGTGCCAGCAGCTTAGACGGTAGCGGGGCCACAGATACGCAGTATTTT. V and J are TRBV11-3 and TRBJ2-3, with 8 bases fitting TRBD2. The V and J ends lost 0 bases and 2 bases, in that order; junction bases with no gene match: 4. The CDR3 runs to 16 residues. CDR1 SGHNT and CDR2 YENEEA come from the germline V gene.

To note about this clone: Other DNA sequences in this specimen translate into the identical CDR3. The rearrangement links TRBV28 to TRBJ1-5; D is perhaps TRBD1 (5 bases). The CDR3 has 14 residues. V shed 2 bases and J shed 1 base, with 6 bases lying between them. Germline assignment: CDR1 MDHEN and CDR2 SYDVKM. As DNA, the CDR3 is TGTGCCAGCAGTTTAGACAGCAGCAATCAGCCCCAGCATTTT. This gives the protein CASSLDSSNQPQHF.

V is TRBV20-1 and J is TRBJ1-1; 7 bases match TRBD1. This CDR3 has 11 residues. Unmatched junction bases numbered 8, after V lost 8 bases and J lost 8 bases. Germline CDR1 reads DFQATT; CDR2 reads SNEGSKA (reference sequence). CDR3 residues: CSHPRGREAFF. CDR3 nucleotide sequence: TGCAGTCATCCCAGGGGGAGGGAAGCTTTCTTT.

The rearrangement uses TRBV9 and TRBJ1-3, with 9 positions matching TRBD1. CDR1 and CDR2 (germline): SGDLS, YYNGEE. The CDR3 sequence is 15 residues long. The V and J ends lost 3 bases and 7 bases, in that order; junction bases with no gene match: 8. CDR3 nucleotide sequence: TGTGCCAGCAGCGCGGGACAGGGTAAAGTTAACACCATATATTTT. Amino acid sequence: CASSAGQGKVNTIYF.